The next 25 T cell receptor beta chains were all read from a single sample in a study of CD4+ T cells in melanoma. Data came from immunoSEQ multiplex PCR; TCRdb stores just in-frame clones and leaves some out. The top ten clones hold over 11% of a sample with 15,000 or so clones, 50% to 75% of them seen once. The sample was cells from a culture (not recorded whether cultured in vitro). The receptors originated from a human donor with melanoma.

V gene TRBV4-2 combines with J gene TRBJ2-3; the match to TRBD2 covers 7 bases. With 7 bases clipped from V and 2 bases from J, the junction kept 12 bases outside the gene matches. The CDR3 contains 16 residues. The germline CDR1 and CDR2 sequences are LGHNA and YNFKEQ. In DNA, the CDR3 is TGTGCCAGCACGGTCGGGGGGATGAGAGACACAGATACGCAGTATTTT. Translating gives CASTVGGMRDTDTQYF.

The V call is TRBV30, the J call TRBJ1-2, with TRBD1 matching over 8 bases. The CDR3 spans 15 residues. With V trimmed by 3 bases and J by 4 bases, 10 bases remained unmatched. Germline values: CDR1 GTSNPN, CDR2 SVGIG (reference sequence). The CDR3 region has the DNA TGTGCCTGGAGGGACAGGGCGGCCTCCCTCTATGGCTACACCTTC. As protein: CAWRDRAASLYGYTF.

The chain joins TRBV5-6 to TRBJ2-7; TRBD1 agrees at 8 bases. Germline values: CDR1 SGHDT, CDR2 YYEEEE. This CDR3 is built from 14 residues. V lost 4 bases to trimming and J lost 2 bases; unmatched junction nucleotides: 5. The CDR3 region has the DNA TGTGCCAGCAGCCGACAGGGGATCCCCTACGAGCAGTACTTC. Its translation is CASSRQGIPYEQYF.

The chain has TRBV7-6 and TRBJ1-3; D is uncertain. Trimming took 3 bases from V and 1 from J, leaving 7 bases between them. Per germline, CDR1 SGHVS and CDR2 FNYEAQ. The CDR3 has 14 residues. This CDR3 reads CASSLGMSGNTIYF. CDR3 DNA: TGTGCCAGCAGCTTGGGGATGTCTGGAAACACCATATATTTT.

Relative to its sample, this clone is medium-sized. This sequence joins TRBV2 and TRBJ1-4; TRBD1 matches 7 bases. The J segment lost 11 bases and the V segment lost 7 bases, leaving 10 bases of the junction unmatched. Per the germline V gene, CDR1 is SNHLY and CDR2 is FYNNEI. There are 13 residues in the CDR3. CDR3 region: CASTSTGMGKLFF. The DNA for the CDR3 is TGTGCCAGCACCTCGACAGGGATGGGGAAACTGTTTTTT.

This clone is labeled as medium-sized (0.01 to 0.1%). This sequence joins TRBV7-9 and TRBJ1-6; D unresolved. The V and J ends lost 5 bases and 4 bases respectively, with 15 bases between them. Germline CDR1 SEHNR, CDR2 FQNEAQ (reference sequence). The CDR3 is made up of 16 amino acids. The CDR3 DNA follows: TGTGCCAGCAGCACGGGGTCGGGGTTTTATAATTCACCCCTCCACTTT. Residues: CASSTGSGFYNSPLHF.

This clone has only a few counts. The rearrangement links TRBV2 to TRBJ1-5; 8 positions agree with TRBD1. V lost 7 bases and J lost 3; bases outside the gene matches: 8. Germline V gives CDR1 SNHLY, CDR2 FYNNEI. CDR3 length: 15 residues. The CDR3 is CASTGQGRVNQPQHF. The CDR3, as DNA: TGTGCCAGCACCGGACAGGGTCGGGTCAATCAGCCCCAGCATTTT.

The chain employs TRBV7-2 and TRBJ2-7, with D hard to call. Trimming left V 4 bases short and J 6 bases short, with 10 bases between. Germline assignment: CDR1 SGHTA and CDR2 FQGNSA. This CDR3 is built from 12 residues. CDR3: CASSSDPSEQYF. The DNA of the CDR3 is TGTGCCAGCAGCTCCGATCCTAGCGAGCAGTACTTC.

The V gene is TRBV5-1, the J gene TRBJ1-2; D uncertain. CDR3 length equals 13 residues. V shed 0 bases and J shed 8 bases, with 11 bases lying between them. Germline assignment: CDR1 SGHRS and CDR2 YFSETQ. The CDR3 bases are TGCGCCAGCAGCTTGGCCGGGGTTGGAGGCTACACCTTC. Encoded protein: CASSLAGVGGYTF.

V usage is TRBV4-1 and J usage is TRBJ1-6; D is unresolved. The CDR3 spans 17 residues. CDR1 MGHRA and CDR2 YSYEKL come from the germline V gene. Trimming cost V 4 bases and J 0 bases, with 13 bases left between them. The CDR3 nucleotides are TGCGCCAGCAGCCCCTTCTCAGTCAGCTCCTATAATTCACCCCTCCACTTT. It codes for CASSPFSVSSYNSPLHF.

V gene TRBV2 combines with J gene TRBJ2-4; the match to TRBD1 covers 9 bases. CDR1 and CDR2 from the germline V gene are SNHLY and FYNNEI. The length of the CDR3 is 13 residues. The V gene end was trimmed by 7 bases and the J gene end by 7 bases; junction bases not matched to a gene: 5. This CDR3 reads CASIPGTGNIQYF. The CDR3 nucleotides read TGTGCCAGCATACCCGGGACAGGGAACATTCAGTACTTC.

This chain uses TRBV1 with TRBJ2-7; the tabulated D call, TRBD2, remains unverified against the DNA. TRBV1 is an annotated pseudogene. CDR3 length equals 22 residues. CDR3 bases: TGCACCAGCAGCCAAGATCGCGGTCGAGGGGGACTACCGGCGGGGGGGACGATGGAGCAGTACTTC. Protein product: CTSSQDRGRGGLPAGGTMEQYF.

The chain couples TRBV27 to TRBJ1-4; 7 bases align to TRBD1. The CDR3 spans 15 residues. V gave up 5 bases and J gave up 4 bases; unmatched junction bases: 7. From germline, CDR1 is MNHEY and CDR2 SMNVEV (reference sequence). The CDR3 loop is CASSALTGINEKLFF. CDR3 bases: TGTGCCAGCAGTGCCCTGACAGGGATTAATGAAAAACTGTTTTTT. The whole variable domain, filled in from reference TRBV27 and TRBJ1-4, reads EAQVTQNPRYLITVTGKKLTVTCSQNMNHEYMSWYRQDPGLGLRQIYYSMNVEVTDKGDVPEGYKVSRKEKRNFPLILESPSPNQTSLYFCASSALTGINEKLFFGSGTQLSVL.

The gene calls are TRBV5-1 and TRBJ2-7, with D perhaps being TRBD1 or TRBD2 (6 bases each). Germline V gene sequence: CDR1 SGHRS, CDR2 YFSETQ. The CDR3 sequence is 16 residues long. Trimming removed 0 bases from V and 5 bases from J, with 18 bases in between. This CDR3 is CASSLERGELGDEQYF. For the CDR3, the DNA is TGCGCCAGCAGCTTGGAGAGGGGGGAGCTCGGCGACGAGCAGTACTTC.

The J gene is TRBJ2-2, the V gene TRBV7-9; no definite D call. V was trimmed by 8 bases and J by 1 base, leaving 5 bases between them. Per germline, CDR1 SEHNR and CDR2 FQNEAQ (reference sequence). The CDR3 loop spans 12 amino acids. The CDR3 nucleotides read TGTGCCAGCGGAAGGAACACCGGGGAGCTGTTTTTT. Protein: CASGRNTGELFF. Using reference TRBV7-9 and TRBJ2-2 for the parts outside the CDR3, the full variable domain is DTGVSQNPRHKITKRGQNVTFRCDPISEHNRLYWYRQTLGQGPEFLTYFQNEAQLEKSRLLSDRFSAERPKGSFSTLEIQRTEQGDSAMYLCASGRNTGELFFGEGSRLTVL.

The chain is built from TRBV6-1 and TRBJ2-1, with TRBD2 matching 8 bases. V shed 1 base, J shed 4 bases, and the junction held 6 bases outside the gene matches. The CDR3 is 16 amino acids. Germline CDR1 and CDR2: MNHNS and SASEGT. The CDR3: CASSEVAAGAYNEQFF. The DNA for the CDR3 is TGTGCCAGCAGTGAAGTAGCAGCGGGGGCTTACAATGAGCAGTTCTTC.

The gene calls are TRBV4-1 and TRBJ1-6; 10 nucleotides align to TRBD1. Germline V gene data show CDR1 as MGHRA and CDR2 as YSYEKL. The V gene end was trimmed by 3 bases and the J gene end by 6 bases; junction bases not matched to a gene: 5. The CDR3 extends over 16 amino acids. The CDR3 here is CASSHDGQGVNSPLHF. CDR3 bases: TGCGCCAGCAGCCATGACGGACAGGGGGTTAATTCACCCCTCCACTTT.

The sample holds a few counts of this clone. V is TRBV18 and J is TRBJ1-5; D unclear. Germline lookup yields CDR1 KGHSH and CDR2 LQKENI. This CDR3 comprises 16 residues. Trimming shortened V by 3 bases and J by 1 base, and 13 bases separated the two germline ends. The CDR3 bases are TGTGCCAGCTCACCGGGAGGGAGGGTGAGCAATCAGCCCCAGCATTTT. Translating it yields CASSPGGRVSNQPQHF.

The V gene is TRBV7-9, the J gene TRBJ2-1; D may be TRBD1 or TRBD2 (5 bases each). The CDR3 is 13 amino acids. Between the trimmed V and J ends, which lost 2 bases and 8 bases, there was a span of 10 bases. Germline V CDR1 and CDR2: SEHNR, FQNEAQ (reference sequence). CDR3 DNA sequence: TGTGCCAGCAGCTTACCACGAGGGGATGAGCAGTTCTTC. The encoded protein is CASSLPRGDEQFF.

This CDR3 reads CATQVFQGSNQPQHF. The DNA of the CDR3 is TGTGCCACCCAAGTTTTTCAAGGGAGCAATCAGCCCCAGCATTTT. This chain uses TRBV6-5 with TRBJ1-5; the D is unclear. Germline CDR1 is MNHEY and CDR2 is SVGAGI. Trimming took off 10 bases at V and 1 base at J, with 17 bases between the two ends. This CDR3 comprises 15 residues.

The chain uses TRBV5-1 and TRBJ2-3; TRBD2 matches 10 bases. Germline CDR1 SGHRS, CDR2 YFSETQ. With V trimmed by 7 bases and J by 1 base, 6 bases remained unmatched. There are 15 residues in the CDR3. The chain's CDR3 is CASGIAGGGTDTQYF. Written as DNA, the CDR3 is TGCGCCAGCGGGATAGCGGGGGGCGGCACAGATACGCAGTATTTT.

The genes are TRBV6-5 and TRBJ2-3; D unclear. Per germline, CDR1 MNHEY and CDR2 SVGAGI. The V end lost 0 bases, the J end lost 0 bases, and 4 bases lay between the germline ends. The CDR3 is made up of 14 amino acids. CDR3 DNA: TGTGCCAGCAGTTACTCGCCTAGCACAGATACGCAGTATTTT. It translates to CASSYSPSTDTQYF.

In this sample, this clone turned up a few times. The chain carries TRBV5-4 and TRBJ2-7; 7 bases map to TRBD1. CDR1 and CDR2 (germline): SGHNT, YYREEE (reference sequence). V gave up 5 bases and J gave up 8 bases; unmatched junction bases: 13. The CDR3 is made up of 14 amino acids. In DNA form, the CDR3 reads TGTGCCAGCAGGGAAACTAATACAGGGGCGCAGCAGTACTTC. Its protein is CASRETNTGAQQYF.

The chain links TRBV7-3 to TRBJ2-7, with D maybe TRBD2 (6 bases). The V and J ends lost 1 base and 4 bases respectively, with 14 bases between them. Germline V gives CDR1 SGHTA, CDR2 FQGTGA. The CDR3 sequence is 15 residues long. CDR3 protein: CASSLNSVGGYEQYF. CDR3 bases: TGTGCCAGCAGCTTAAACTCGGTGGGAGGTTACGAGCAGTACTTC.

V gene TRBV6-1 combines with J gene TRBJ2-3; maybe TRBD2 (7 bases). CDR3 size: 14 residues. The ends were cut back, 2 bases at V and 8 bases at J, with 14 bases in the middle. Germline-derived CDR1 and CDR2 are MNHNS and SASEGT. The CDR3 bases are TGTGCCAGCAGTGAACTAGCGAGGGGGGGTACGCAGTATTTT. Translation gives CASSELARGGTQYF.